This T cell receptor beta chain derives from a study of molecular identifiers for immune sequencing clone quantification. Overall study results and limits: Jurkat TCR RNA that was spiked in from one cell was reportedly detectable among one million naive cells. Clonotypes topping 20 RNA copies carried over 97% of effector molecules but under 1% of naive ones.

Previously described methods and listed TCR primers produced bulk TCR libraries. MiXCR, applied by TCRdb to the PCR reads, yields one record per CDR3 protein. Of roughly 90,000 distinct CDR3 sequences listed, around 20% are singletons. The CD8+CD4-CCR7+CD45RA+ phenotype defined the sorted naive CD8 T cells. J gave up 5 bases and V 4 bases, and 6 bases lay outside the gene matches. The CDR3 runs 15 residues. The V gene's germline CDR1 is SGHRS and CDR2 YFSETQ. Points on this clonotype: The antigen is undetermined.

The V call is TRBV5-1, the J call TRBJ2-4; 10 bases align to TRBD1. The receptor's source is a human donor in good health. Some libraries in this study had Jurkat cell RNA spiked in. The sample comprised naive CD8+ T cells from blood, with Jurkat cell RNA spiked in. Described subset: FACS-sorted CD8+CD4-CCR7+CD45RA+ naive T cells. CDR3: CASSLGQGFENIQYF. The CDR3 DNA is TGCGCCAGCAGCCTGGGACAGGGGTTTGAAAACATTCAGTACTTC.